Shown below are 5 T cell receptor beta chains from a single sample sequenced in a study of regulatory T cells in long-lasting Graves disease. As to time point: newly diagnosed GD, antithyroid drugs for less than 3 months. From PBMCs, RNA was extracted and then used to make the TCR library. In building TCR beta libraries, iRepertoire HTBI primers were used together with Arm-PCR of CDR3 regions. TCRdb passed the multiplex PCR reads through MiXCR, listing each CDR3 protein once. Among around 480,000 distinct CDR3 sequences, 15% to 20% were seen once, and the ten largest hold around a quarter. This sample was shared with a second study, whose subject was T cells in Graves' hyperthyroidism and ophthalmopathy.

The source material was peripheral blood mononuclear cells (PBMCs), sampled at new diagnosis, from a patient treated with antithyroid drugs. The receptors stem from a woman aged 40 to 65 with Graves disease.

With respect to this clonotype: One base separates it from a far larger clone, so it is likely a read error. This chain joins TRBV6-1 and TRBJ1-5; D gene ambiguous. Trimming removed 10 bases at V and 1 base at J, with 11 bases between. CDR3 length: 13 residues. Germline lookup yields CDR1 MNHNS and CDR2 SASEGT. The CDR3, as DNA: TGTGCCATCAGCTGGGGAAGCAATCAGCCCCAGCATTTT. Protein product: CAISWGSNQPQHF.

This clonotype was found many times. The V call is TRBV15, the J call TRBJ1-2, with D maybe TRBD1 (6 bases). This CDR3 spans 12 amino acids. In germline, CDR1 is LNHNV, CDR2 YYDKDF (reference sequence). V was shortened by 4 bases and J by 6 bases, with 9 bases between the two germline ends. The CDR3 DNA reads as TGTGCCACCAGCAACAACAGGGATGGCTACACCTTC. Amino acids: CATSNNRDGYTF.

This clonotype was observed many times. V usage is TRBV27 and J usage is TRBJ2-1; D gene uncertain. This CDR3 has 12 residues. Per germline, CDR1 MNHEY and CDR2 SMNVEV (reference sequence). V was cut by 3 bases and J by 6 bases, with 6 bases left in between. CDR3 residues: CASSFGSNEQFF. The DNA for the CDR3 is TGTGCCAGCAGTTTTGGTTCCAATGAGCAGTTCTTC.

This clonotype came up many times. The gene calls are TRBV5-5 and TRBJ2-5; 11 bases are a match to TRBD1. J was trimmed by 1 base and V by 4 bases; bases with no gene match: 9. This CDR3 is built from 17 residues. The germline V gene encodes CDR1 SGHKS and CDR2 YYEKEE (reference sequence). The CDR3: CASSLRVGTGGQETQYF. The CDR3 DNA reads TGTGCCAGCAGCCTAAGGGTCGGGACAGGGGGCCAAGAGACCCAGTACTTC.

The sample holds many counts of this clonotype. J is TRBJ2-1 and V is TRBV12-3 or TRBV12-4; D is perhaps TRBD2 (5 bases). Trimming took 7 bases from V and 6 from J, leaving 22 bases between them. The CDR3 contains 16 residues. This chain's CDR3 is CASTPSREINGNEQFF. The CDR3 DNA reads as TGTGCCAGCACCCCCAGCCGGGAAATCAACGGCAATGAGCAGTTCTTC.